A selection of T cell receptor beta chains follows, all from one sample in a study of T cells expressing NK-cell markers. One entry per CDR3 protein, without DNA, is what TCRdb gives after re-calling the 5' RACE reads. The sample's table shows roughly 380,000 distinct CDR3 sequences. Sequenced sample: blood T cells: a sorted CD56 or NKG2C T cell subset, CD4+ or CD8+ T cells, or bulk PBMC T cells (not recorded which). Receptors originate from a man aged 18-75 years in good health. Each CDR3 is given with its conserved first and last residue. Fields, in order: V gene, J gene, CDR3 protein.

TRBV20-1	TRBJ2-3	CSARGFESGGHDSTDTQYF
TRBV27	TRBJ1-4	CASGLGDRGRKLFF
TRBV29-1	TRBJ1-2	CSVSRGAYGYTF
TRBV18	TRBJ2-3	CASSPRGSVGTKGTDTQYF
TRBV7-9	TRBJ1-2	CASSSALGDGYTF
TRBV3-1	TRBJ2-5	CASSQEWWTQETQYF
TRBV5-1	TRBJ1-2	CASGSFTGGASGYGYTF
TRBV4-2	TRBJ2-5	CASSQGQGTMGQETQYF
TRBV6-1	TRBJ2-7	CASTQGLAGGQHEQYF
TRBV6-1	TRBJ2-3	CASRRLAGVHPTDTQYF
TRBV21-1	TRBJ1-2	CASSKAAGTGHYGYTF
TRBV9	TRBJ1-4	CASSPRTGGSTNEKLFF
TRBV5-1	TRBJ1-2	CASSSKARTGGPYGYTF
TRBV7-9	TRBJ1-1	CASSLGRAPTENTEAFF
TRBV27	TRBJ2-7	CASSPGPGTGFYEQYF
TRBV6-1	TRBJ2-7	CASRRDGGHEQYF
TRBV12-3/TRBV12-4	TRBJ1-2	CASSLSEQNGYTF
TRBV6-5	TRBJ1-2	CASSYRPDRGPGYTF
TRBV6-2/TRBV6-3	TRBJ2-2	CASSLTSPNTGELFF
TRBV20-1	TRBJ2-5	CSARDTGTSGETQYF
TRBV20-1	TRBJ1-1	CSARDAGTNTEAFF
TRBV27	TRBJ2-4	CASSLRFSGGAKNIQYF
TRBV29-1	TRBJ1-5	CSVGDRGSQPQHF
TRBV19	TRBJ2-3	CASSIVTSVGTQYF
TRBV5-1	TRBJ2-7	CASSPGTVTYEQYF